This T cell receptor beta chain was found in a study of shared clonotypes between healthy human individuals. Study outcomes and limitations: Though the depth was large, rarefaction showed that sorted-subset sequencing was incomplete. Naive subsets typically showed greater estimated richness than memory subsets.

Comments on this clone: Its antigen remains unknown.

Between the trimmed V and J ends, which lost 5 bases and 7 bases, there was a span of 11 bases. The CDR3 sequence is 12 residues long. The germline CDR1 and CDR2 sequences are SEHNR and FQNEAQ (reference sequence). Samples underwent the assay at deep level. Libraries were prepared by immunoSEQ multiplex PCR; TCRdb keeps only in-frame clonotypes and omits some of them. Here the sample spans about 680,000 clones, 73% being singletons. The V gene is TRBV7-9, the J gene TRBJ1-2, with D hard to call. Sequences were obtained from memory CD4+ T cells sorted from blood. As for subset: CD45RA-negative fraction. This clonotype was sampled from a woman under 40 in good health. In DNA, the CDR3 is TGTGCCAGCAGCCCCCCTCAACCTGGCTACACCTTC. It yields the protein CASSPPQPGYTF.